These 25 T cell receptor beta chains originate from one sample sequenced in a study of T cells in Graves' hyperthyroidism and ophthalmopathy. TCR beta CDR3 regions were amplified from RNA. TCR CDR3 regions were first amplified by RT-PCR with HTBI primers. TCRdb reprocessed the multiplex PCR reads with MiXCR, giving one entry per CDR3 protein. The sample holds fewer than 110,000 distinct CDR3 sequences, around a sixth seen once. The sequencing sample was made of blood. The receptors originated from a woman between 45 and 60 years old with Graves' hyperthyroidism.

Many counts were recorded for this clonotype. The rearrangement links TRBV5-1 to TRBJ1-2; tentatively, D is TRBD1 (5 bases). This CDR3 has 13 amino acids. CDR1 and CDR2 from the germline V gene are SGHRS and YFSETQ. The V and J ends lost 4 bases and 8 bases respectively, with 15 bases between them. The CDR3: CASSPVWGEGYTF. The CDR3 region has the DNA TGCGCCAGCAGCCCTGTCTGGGGGGAAGGCTACACCTTC.

This chain's CDR3 is CASSPGGGSYNEQFF. The CDR3 DNA reads as TGTGCCAGCTCACCAGGGGGCGGCTCCTACAATGAGCAGTTCTTC. The rearrangement joins TRBV11-2 to TRBJ2-1; TRBD1 matches at 8 bases. This CDR3 contains 15 residues. Unmatched junction bases numbered 6, after V lost 8 bases and J lost 0 bases. The germline V gene has CDR1 SGHAT and CDR2 FQNNGV.

In this sample, this clonotype turned up many times. V and J are TRBV28 and TRBJ2-2, with TRBD1 matching 12 bases. The V gene end was trimmed by 6 bases and the J gene end by 3 bases; junction bases not matched to a gene: 5. This CDR3 has 16 residues. Germline V gives CDR1 MDHEN, CDR2 SYDVKM. DNA for the CDR3: TGTGCCAGCAGGGGGGGGACAGGGGGCTACACCGGGGAGCTGTTTTTT. As protein: CASRGGTGGYTGELFF.

This clonotype was observed many times. The CDR3 sequence is CASSLLAGGSDTQYF. CDR3 DNA sequence: TGTGCCAGCAGTTTACTAGCGGGAGGCAGTGATACGCAGTATTTT. The J gene is TRBJ2-3, the V gene TRBV2; TRBD2 matches at 12 bases. This CDR3 has 15 residues. From germline, CDR1 is SNHLY and CDR2 FYNNEI. The J segment lost 6 bases and the V segment lost 5 bases, leaving 6 bases of the junction unmatched.

This clonotype was observed a handful of times. The chain carries TRBV19 and TRBJ2-3; D gene unclear. The CDR3 consists of 14 residues. Germline-derived CDR1 and CDR2 are LNHDA and SQIVND (reference sequence). V lost 3 bases and J 2 bases, leaving 9 bases between the germline ends. CDR3 loop: CASSIQINTDTQYF. CDR3 coding DNA: TGTGCCAGTAGTATCCAGATTAACACAGATACGCAGTATTTT.

This clonotype was seen only a few times. The junction and the germline gene differ at one end; a read error may be behind it. The chain is built from TRBV7-7 and TRBJ2-2, with a tentative D call TRBD2 (5 bases). The CDR3 totals 15 residues. Germline V gene lookup returns CDR1 SSHAT and CDR2 FNYEAQ (reference sequence). The DNA for the CDR3 is TGTGCTAGCAGCTTAAACGGGGCGAACACCGGGGAGCTGTTTTTT. As protein: CASSLNGANTGELFF.

The chain links TRBV2 to TRBJ1-2; D remains ambiguous. The CDR3 consists of 15 residues. Trimming cost V 3 bases and J 0 bases, with 11 bases left between them. The V gene's germline CDR1 is SNHLY and CDR2 FYNNEI. The CDR3 region has the DNA TGTGCCAGCAGTGACACCCCCCGGACTAACTATGGCTACACCTTC. Protein product: CASSDTPRTNYGYTF.

This clonotype was recorded at least ten times. The V call is TRBV6-1, the J call TRBJ2-1; the match to TRBD2 covers 8 bases. CDR3 length equals 14 residues. Germline-derived CDR1 and CDR2 are MNHNS and SASEGT. With V trimmed by 5 bases and J by 3 bases, 3 bases remained unmatched. This chain's CDR3 is CASSRREGYNEQFF. The CDR3 DNA follows: TGTGCCAGCAGTCGCCGGGAGGGCTACAATGAGCAGTTCTTC.

This clonotype was counted ten times or more. The CDR3: CASSPSGLAGVVNEQFF. The DNA of the CDR3 is TGTGCCAGCAGCCCCTCGGGACTAGCGGGGGTAGTCAATGAGCAGTTCTTC. The chain is built from TRBV7-9 and TRBJ2-1, with 14 bases aligning to TRBD2. Unmatched junction bases numbered 9, after V lost 5 bases and J lost 6 bases. The CDR3 loop spans 17 amino acids. Germline-derived CDR1 and CDR2 are SEHNR and FQNEAQ (reference sequence).

This clonotype appeared a few times. The chain links TRBV7-6 to TRBJ2-7; 9 positions agree with TRBD1. The CDR3 contains 16 residues. From germline, CDR1 is SGHVS and CDR2 FNYEAQ. With 0 bases clipped from V and 3 bases from J, the junction kept 6 bases outside the gene matches. The CDR3 region is CASSLAEADRGYEQYV. DNA of the CDR3: TGTGCCAGCAGCTTAGCGGAGGCGGACAGGGGCTACGAGCAGTACGTC.

This clonotype was seen ten or more times. One end of the junction fails to match germline, which may point to a read error. The genes are TRBV7-7 and TRBJ2-5, with a possible D match to TRBD2 (5 bases). The length of the CDR3 is 18 residues. Per germline, CDR1 SSHAT and CDR2 FNYEAQ (reference sequence). The CDR3 DNA is TGTGCTAGCAGCTTAGCGAACTCCTTCGAAAGCGGCCAAGAGACCCAGTACTTC. It codes for CASSLANSFESGQETQYF.

The rearrangement uses TRBV2 and TRBJ2-1; 11 bases map to TRBD2. Germline-derived CDR1 and CDR2 are SNHLY and FYNNEI. The CDR3 length is 19 residues. With 3 bases clipped from V and 0 bases from J, the junction kept 10 bases outside the gene matches. The chain's CDR3 is CASSETSGVGVSSYNEQFF. CDR3 DNA sequence: TGTGCCAGCAGTGAGACTAGCGGGGTTGGGGTTAGCTCCTACAATGAGCAGTTCTTC.

This clonotype was seen at least ten times. The chain links TRBV14 to TRBJ2-1, with TRBD2 matching 16 bases. V lost 1 base to trimming and J lost 12 bases; unmatched junction nucleotides: 3. The CDR3 extends over 15 amino acids. The germline gives CDR1 SGHDN, CDR2 FVKESK. CDR3 coding DNA: TGTGCCAGCAGCCAAGCCGGGACTAGCGGGAGGGTGCAGTTCTTC. This translates into CASSQAGTSGRVQFF.

A few counts support this clonotype. The final CDR3 position lacks the conserved phenylalanine or tryptophan, pointing to a likely read error. The V and J genes are TRBV6-5 and TRBJ1-1; the D is unclear. CDR3 length: 13 residues. Germline V gene data show CDR1 as MNHEY and CDR2 as SVGAGI. The DNA of the CDR3 is TGTGCCAGCAGTTACTATGTCGGTACTGAGGCTTTCCTT. It yields the protein CASSYYVGTEAFL.

This clonotype appeared many times. This rearrangement joins TRBV7-2 to TRBJ2-1; a possible D gene is TRBD2 (6 bases). V lost 4 bases and J lost 5, with 18 bases in between. The germline V gene has CDR1 SGHTA and CDR2 FQGNSA. The CDR3 length is 16 residues. For the CDR3, the DNA is TGTGCCAGCAGCTCGCGATATACTAGCATAGACAATGAGCAGTTCTTC. Translating it yields CASSSRYTSIDNEQFF. Supplemented by reference TRBV7-2 and TRBJ2-1, the full variable domain reads GAGVSQSPSNKVTEKGKDVELRCDPISGHTALYWYRQSLGQGLEFLIYFQGNSAPDKSGLPSDRFSAERTGGSVSTLTIQRTQQEDSAVYLCASSSRYTSIDNEQFFGPGTRLTVL.

In its sample, this clonotype was seen a few times. The V call is TRBV28, the J call TRBJ2-2; 12 bases line up with TRBD1. Per the germline V gene, CDR1 is MDHEN and CDR2 is SYDVKM. The junction had 6 bases not matched to a gene; V was cut back by 6 bases and J by 4 bases. This CDR3 region has 16 residues. The CDR3 sequence is CASRGGTGGCTGELFF. The CDR3 DNA is TGTGCCAGCAGGGGGGGGACAGGGGGCTGCACCGGGGAGCTGTTTTTT.

At least ten counts were recorded for this clonotype. The chain couples TRBV15 to TRBJ2-5, with 10 bases fitting TRBD2. Germline assignment: CDR1 LNHNV and CDR2 YYDKDF (reference sequence). J was trimmed by 2 bases and V by 8 bases; bases with no gene match: 11. The CDR3 covers 16 residues. CDR3 bases: TGTGCCACCTCCCGAGCGAGGACTAGCGGACAAGAGACCCAGTACTTC. Its protein product is CATSRARTSGQETQYF.

There are many counts of this clonotype. The chain recombines TRBV28 with TRBJ2-1, with TRBD1 matching over 8 bases. This CDR3 is 15 amino acids long. J was trimmed by 8 bases and V by 4 bases; bases with no gene match: 10. The germline V gene has CDR1 MDHEN and CDR2 SYDVKM. The CDR3 here is CASSSDRGPGYEQFF. CDR3 sequence (DNA): TGTGCCAGCAGTTCCGACAGGGGTCCGGGTTATGAGCAGTTCTTC.

The table lists this clonotype with many counts. The chain carries TRBV19 and TRBJ2-5; 7 nucleotides align to TRBD1. The CDR3 is 15 amino acids. With 5 bases clipped from V and 1 base from J, the junction kept 7 bases outside the gene matches. Germline values: CDR1 LNHDA, CDR2 SQIVND (reference sequence). CDR3 DNA sequence: TGTGCCAGTAGTGTTGGGACAGTCGTCCAAGAGACCCAGTACTTC. It codes for CASSVGTVVQETQYF.

The table lists this clonotype with many counts. The chain uses TRBV5-1 and TRBJ1-2; TRBD1 matches 9 bases. Germline V gene data show CDR1 as SGHRS and CDR2 as YFSETQ. V shed 5 bases and J 1 base; nucleotides not matched to a gene: 3. The CDR3 covers 14 residues. The CDR3 spells CASRAGQGNYGYTF. Here the CDR3 DNA reads TGCGCCAGCAGAGCGGGACAGGGTAACTATGGCTACACCTTC.

This clonotype has a count of ten or more. The rearrangement uses TRBV11-2 and TRBJ2-1; possible D gene TRBD2, 7 bases. The CDR3 has 13 amino acids. V lost 1 base and J 11 bases, leaving 12 bases between the germline ends. Germline CDR1 reads SGHAT; CDR2 reads FQNNGV. DNA of the CDR3: TGTGCCAGCAGCTTAGGGAAGGGGGGGAAGCAGTTCTTC. This encodes CASSLGKGGKQFF.

This clonotype appeared many times. The V gene is TRBV6-1, the J gene TRBJ2-3; perhaps TRBD1 as D (6 bases). CDR3 length equals 15 residues. Trimming removed 5 bases from V and 0 bases from J, with 12 bases in between. Germline loops: CDR1 MNHNS, CDR2 SASEGT. DNA for the CDR3: TGTGCCAGCAGTCCCGGGACAACCAGCACAGATACGCAGTATTTT. As protein: CASSPGTTSTDTQYF.

The sample holds many counts of this clonotype. The chain joins TRBV28 to TRBJ2-2; 13 bases align to TRBD2. The CDR3 consists of 19 residues. J gave up 7 bases and V 3 bases, and 14 bases lay outside the gene matches. In germline, CDR1 is MDHEN, CDR2 SYDVKM. CDR3 amino acids: CASSFPRLAGGGIDGELFF. The CDR3 nucleotides are TGTGCCAGCAGTTTTCCAAGACTAGCGGGAGGAGGTATAGACGGGGAGCTGTTTTTT.

The V call is TRBV28, the J call TRBJ1-1; 9 positions agree with TRBD1. The CDR3 is made up of 12 amino acids. Per germline, CDR1 MDHEN and CDR2 SYDVKM. Trimming took 11 bases from V and 4 from J; bases not matched to a gene: 5. CDR3 amino acids: CAAQGAGTEAFF. The CDR3 bases are TGTGCCGCACAGGGGGCGGGCACTGAAGCTTTCTTT.

The table lists this clonotype with many counts. The chain has TRBV29-1 and TRBJ1-1, with unresolved D. The CDR3 has 13 amino acids. The germline V and J ends were trimmed by 7 bases and 1 base, with 13 bases remaining between them. Per germline, CDR1 SQVTM and CDR2 ANQGSEA. Here the CDR3 DNA reads TGCAGCGGTGTAAGCGCAGGGAACACTGAAGCTTTCTTT. It yields the protein CSGVSAGNTEAFF.